Listed below are T cell receptor beta chains from one sample, sequenced in a study of OX40 agonist ivuxolimab in advanced cancers. Profiling relied on immunoSEQ multiplex PCR, and the TCRdb table lists in-frame clones only, not all of them. The sample holds tens of thousands of clones, 90% seen once. The sequenced sample was CD4+ or CD8+ T cells sorted from blood, obtained in a trial of the OX40 agonist ivuxolimab. The receptors were gathered from an adult with an advanced solid tumor such as melanoma, head and neck, liver or kidney cancer. The CDR3 runs from the conserved cysteine through the conserved F or W. The D gene is left open where the match is weak.

DNA: TGTGCCAGCAGCATGACTAGCGGGGGCTACGTCTCCTACGAGCAGTACTTC
CDR3: CASSMTSGGYVSYEQYF
J: TRBJ2-7
length: 17
D: TRBD2
V: TRBV7-8

DNA: TGCGCCAGCAGCATTACTAGCGGGGAACCCCCCCCAGATACGCAGTATTTT
CDR3: CASSITSGEPPPDTQYF
J: TRBJ2-3
length: 17
D: TRBD2
V: TRBV5-1

DNA: TGTGCCAGCAGAGGGACCCCGGAAAGGGAAAAACTGTTTTTT
CDR3: CASRGTPEREKLFF
J: TRBJ1-4
length: 14
D: -
V: TRBV6-5

DNA: TGTGCCAGCTCACCACCCGCCAATGCTAATTCACCCCTCCACTTT
CDR3: CASSPPANANSPLHF
J: TRBJ1-6
length: 15
D: -
V: TRBV18

DNA: TGTGCCAGCAGTTGGGGACAGCTCGGGGACAATCAGCCCCAGCATTTT
CDR3: CASSWGQLGDNQPQHF
J: TRBJ1-5
length: 16
D: TRBD1
V: TRBV6-6

DNA: TGTGCCAGCAGCATACGACAGGGGTGGCAGCCCCAGCATTTT
CDR3: CASSIRQGWQPQHF
J: TRBJ1-5
length: 14
D: TRBD1
V: TRBV5-8

DNA: TGTGCCAGCAGCGTAGTGACCACCGGGGAGCTGTTTTTT
CDR3: CASSVVTTGELFF
J: TRBJ2-2
length: 13
D: -
V: TRBV9

DNA: TGTGCCAGTAGCGGGGACAGGCTTCGAGGAAACACCATATATTTT
CDR3: CASSGDRLRGNTIYF
J: TRBJ1-3
length: 15
D: TRBD1
V: TRBV19

DNA: TGTGCCAGCTCACCACCGGGGACTAGCGCGAACAATGAGCAGTTCTTC
CDR3: CASSPPGTSANNEQFF
J: TRBJ2-1
length: 16
D: TRBD2
V: TRBV18

DNA: TGCGCCAGCAGCCATATCCTTCGACTAGCAAACACCGGGGAGCTGTTTTTT
CDR3: CASSHILRLANTGELFF
J: TRBJ2-2
length: 17
D: TRBD2
V: TRBV4-1

DNA: TGTGCCAGTAGTATGGCAGGGGGAATCAATCAGCCCCAGCATTTT
CDR3: CASSMAGGINQPQHF
J: TRBJ1-5
length: 15
D: TRBD1
V: TRBV19

DNA: TGTGCCAGCAGTGATCTCAGGGGTCGAGATAGCAATCAGCCCCAGCATTTT
CDR3: CASSDLRGRDSNQPQHF
J: TRBJ1-5
length: 17
D: -
V: TRBV6-1

DNA: TGTGCCAGCACCGTGAGGCCCCAGGAGAACACCGGGGAGCTGTTTTTT
CDR3: CASTVRPQENTGELFF
J: TRBJ2-2
length: 16
D: -
V: TRBV18

DNA: TGTGCCAGCAGCGTCAGGCTCAGAGACACCGGGGAGCTGTTTTTT
CDR3: CASSVRLRDTGELFF
J: TRBJ2-2
length: 15
D: -
V: TRBV7-2